This passage covers 21 T cell receptor beta chains from one sample sequenced in a study of cytomegalovirus exposure and HLA in healthy donors. PCR primers comprised 60 Vbeta and 13 Jbeta primers. Libraries were prepared by immunoSEQ multiplex PCR; TCRdb keeps only in-frame clonotypes and omits some of them. Of 150,000 or so clones in the sample, under 80% are singletons; the top ten hold 2.1%. Sequencing was performed on PBMCs. The receptors stem from a man younger than 40 in good health and CMV-seronegative.

This sequence joins TRBV28 and TRBJ1-4; 8 nucleotides line up with TRBD1. Losses at the gene ends were 2 bases for V and 7 bases for J; bases not matched to a gene: 6. Germline values: CDR1 MDHEN, CDR2 SYDVKM. This CDR3 spans 15 amino acids. The CDR3 coding sequence is TGTGCCAGCAGTTTAGGAGGTCAGGGGGCTGAAAAACTGTTTTTT. It codes for CASSLGGQGAEKLFF.

This sequence joins TRBV5-5 and TRBJ2-3, with D perhaps matching TRBD1 (5 bases). Trimming left V 1 base short and J 2 bases short, with 11 bases between. Germline assignment: CDR1 SGHKS and CDR2 YYEKEE (reference sequence). CDR3 length equals 15 residues. The CDR3 spells CASSLWGHNTDTQYF. CDR3 in DNA: TGTGCCAGCAGCTTGTGGGGCCACAACACAGATACGCAGTATTTT.

The chain links TRBV18 to TRBJ2-1, with D possibly matching TRBD1 (6 bases). CDR1 and CDR2 (germline): KGHSH, LQKENI. Trimming shortened V by 1 base and J by 7 bases, and 17 bases separated the two germline ends. The CDR3 runs to 16 residues. The DNA of the CDR3 is TGTGCCAGCTCACCACAAAGCCAGGGGTGGGGGAATGAGCAGTTCTTC. The encoded protein is CASSPQSQGWGNEQFF.

CDR3 region: CATSRDPGGRTGELFF. CDR3 DNA: TGTGCCACCAGCAGAGATCCGGGGGGCCGAACCGGGGAGCTGTTTTTT. The rearrangement joins TRBV15 to TRBJ2-2; a weak D match, TRBD2 (7 bases). The CDR3 is 16 amino acids. V gave up 0 bases and J gave up 5 bases, with 13 bases separating them. Germline CDR1 is LNHNV and CDR2 is YYDKDF (reference sequence).

The V and J genes are TRBV6-1 and TRBJ1-2, with a possible D match to TRBD1 (5 bases). This CDR3 has 12 amino acids. V was shortened by 2 bases and J by 8 bases, with 9 bases between the two germline ends. Germline lookup yields CDR1 MNHNS and CDR2 SASEGT. CDR3 DNA sequence: TGTGCCAGCAGTGAACAGGGTGGAGGCTACACCTTC. Translating gives CASSEQGGGYTF.

In this sample, this clone turned up a few times. The V and J genes are TRBV4-1 and TRBJ2-3; maybe TRBD1 (6 bases). The CDR3 is 13 residues long. V was shortened by 0 bases and J by 14 bases, with 15 bases between the two germline ends. Per the germline V gene, CDR1 is MGHRA and CDR2 is YSYEKL. The CDR3 is CASSQESGTPRYF. CDR3 in DNA: TGCGCCAGCAGCCAAGAATCAGGGACACCGCGGTATTTT.

This chain joins TRBV2 and TRBJ2-5, with 12 positions matching TRBD2. Germline CDR1 and CDR2: SNHLY and FYNNEI. This CDR3 has 16 residues. V gave up 5 bases and J gave up 2 bases; unmatched junction bases: 6. The CDR3 loop reads CASSPGTSGLQETQYF. As DNA, the CDR3 is TGTGCCAGCAGTCCCGGGACTAGCGGGCTTCAAGAGACCCAGTACTTC.

V and J are TRBV2 and TRBJ2-5, with D possibly matching TRBD1 (5 bases). V was pared by 6 bases and J by 5 bases, with 19 bases between. Germline lookup yields CDR1 SNHLY and CDR2 FYNNEI. CDR3 length: 15 residues. The CDR3 here is CASSAKETVVETQYF. In DNA, the CDR3 is TGTGCCAGCAGCGCCAAAGAGACAGTGGTGGAGACCCAGTACTTC.

CDR3 region: CASSVDRGSGYTF. Here the CDR3 DNA reads TGTGCCAGCAGCGTGGACAGGGGGAGCGGCTACACCTTC. This chain joins TRBV13 and TRBJ1-2; 10 nucleotides line up with TRBD1. The V gene's germline CDR1 is PRHDT and CDR2 FYEKMQ (reference sequence). V lost 5 bases, J lost 8 bases, and 5 bases stayed unmatched. This CDR3 spans 13 amino acids.

Concerning this clone: A junction boundary mismatches the germline segment, possibly from a read error. The gene calls are TRBV27 and TRBJ1-1, with TRBD1 as a possible D gene (6 bases). Germline CDR1 reads MNHEY; CDR2 reads SMNVEV (reference sequence). This CDR3 has 14 amino acids. CDR3 sequence reads: CASSLYRDNTEAFF. The CDR3, as DNA: TGTGCCAGCAGCTTATACAGGGACAACACTGAAGCTTTCTTT.

The chain employs TRBV5-6 and TRBJ1-4; 10 bases align to TRBD1. This CDR3 has 14 amino acids. CDR1 is SGHDT, CDR2 YYEEEE, per germline. V dropped 2 bases and J dropped 7; count of bases not matched to a gene: 2. Here the CDR3 DNA reads TGTGCCAGCAGCTTCGGACAGGGGGGTGAAAAACTGTTTTTT. Protein product: CASSFGQGGEKLFF.

The chain links TRBV2 to TRBJ2-1; D is possibly TRBD1 (6 bases). The germline V and J ends were trimmed by 6 bases and 7 bases, with 13 bases remaining between them. CDR3 length: 13 residues. Germline assignment: CDR1 SNHLY and CDR2 FYNNEI. CDR3 sequence: CASRGTQGNEQFF. In nucleotides, the CDR3 is TGTGCCAGCAGGGGTACTCAGGGGAATGAGCAGTTCTTC.

As for this clone: A read error may produce the germline difference seen at one junction end. The chain uses TRBV6-5 and TRBJ1-5, with D perhaps TRBD1 (6 bases). CDR3 length: 15 amino acids. Germline CDR1 MNHEY, CDR2 SVGAGI. CDR3 in DNA: TGTGCCAGCAGGCCTCAAGGAGGGGGGGATGGGGCCCAGAATTTT. Translating gives CASRPQGGGDGAQNF.

This clone was counted between two and nine times. The chain combines TRBV6-5 with TRBJ2-2, with no clear D. This CDR3 comprises 14 residues. Germline CDR1 MNHEY, CDR2 SVGAGI. V dropped 0 bases and J dropped 5 bases, with 7 bases sitting between them. The CDR3 loop reads CASSYSRLTGELFF. Here the CDR3 DNA reads TGTGCCAGCAGTTACTCGCGGCTAACCGGGGAGCTGTTTTTT.

This clone was counted a single time. This rearrangement joins TRBV19 to TRBJ1-6, with 7 bases fitting TRBD1. CDR1 and CDR2 (germline): LNHDA, SQIVND (reference sequence). The ends lost 5 bases at V and 2 bases at J; junction bases unmatched: 3. The CDR3 covers 15 residues. The CDR3 bases are TGTGCCAGTAGTGAGGGGGCCACCTATAATTCACCCCTCCACTTT. It is translated as CASSEGATYNSPLHF.

In DNA, the CDR3 is TGTGCCAGCAGCTTGGACTGGGGTAATGAAAAACTGTTTTTT. Translating it yields CASSLDWGNEKLFF. J is TRBJ1-4 and V is TRBV7-2, with no clear D. From germline, CDR1 is SGHTA and CDR2 FQGNSA. This CDR3 comprises 14 residues. The V end was cut by 3 bases, the J end by 4 bases, with 9 bases between.

The chain joins TRBV27 to TRBJ2-7, with TRBD2 matching over 7 bases. Germline lookup yields CDR1 MNHEY and CDR2 SMNVEV (reference sequence). The CDR3 totals 16 residues. The V segment lost 3 bases and the J segment 7 bases; nucleotides outside the gene matches: 15. For the CDR3, the DNA is TGTGCCAGCAGTTTCGGGGGGACCGATGCTACCAAAGAGCAGTACTTC. It specifies CASSFGGTDATKEQYF.

V is TRBV7-2 and J is TRBJ2-5; 7 bases line up with TRBD1. Germline V gene sequence: CDR1 SGHTA, CDR2 FQGNSA. The V gene end was trimmed by 1 base and the J gene end by 2 bases; junction bases not matched to a gene: 1. The length of the CDR3 is 14 residues. The CDR3 is CASSLVGQQETQYF. As DNA, the CDR3 is TGTGCCAGCAGCTTAGTGGGACAGCAAGAGACCCAGTACTTC.

The V call is TRBV5-4, the J call TRBJ2-6; D not certain. Germline V CDR1 and CDR2: SGHNT, YYREEE (reference sequence). The CDR3 is made up of 17 amino acids. V was trimmed by 1 base and J by 0 bases, leaving 11 bases between them. The CDR3 DNA is TGTGCCAGCAGCTTGACCGGGTCCAACTCTGGGGCCAACGTCCTGACTTTC. It codes for CASSLTGSNSGANVLTF.

The chain combines TRBV28 with TRBJ2-7; a possible D gene is TRBD1 (5 bases). V was trimmed by 6 bases and J by 2 bases, leaving 11 bases between them. This CDR3 has 13 residues. Germline loops: CDR1 MDHEN, CDR2 SYDVKM. The CDR3 coding sequence is TGTGCCAGCAGACAAGACAGACCCTACGAGCAGTACTTC. Translating gives CASRQDRPYEQYF. The full variable domain, completed using reference TRBV28 and TRBJ2-7, is DVKVTQSSRYLVKRTGEKVFLECVQDMDHENMFWYRQDPGLGLRLIYFSYDVKMKEKGDIPEGYSVSREKKERFSLILESASTNQTSMYLCASRQDRPYEQYFGPGTRLTVT.

This chain joins TRBV20-1 and TRBJ1-3, with D unclear. This CDR3 is 11 amino acids long. Trimming pared 3 bases from V and 6 bases from J, leaving 6 bases between. CDR1 DFQATT and CDR2 SNEGSKA come from the germline V gene (reference sequence). CDR3 DNA sequence: TGCAGTGCTAGTTGGGCAAACACCATATATTTT. This codes for CSASWANTIYF.